Below are 17 T cell receptor beta chains sequenced from a single sample in a study of OX40 agonist ivuxolimab in advanced cancers. Receptors were amplified or captured by the immunoSEQ multiplex PCR assay. Sourced from immuneACCESS, this table was stored by TCRdb with only in-frame sequences that have V and J called. A share of the clones is absent; for the studies checked, an unresolved V gene accounts for under half, and the remainder has no known explanation. This sample gives about 77,000 clones in total; more than 65% of them show up just once. Approximately 4.5% of the sample rests with the top ten. Sequencing used CD4+ or CD8+ T cells sorted from blood, obtained in a trial of the OX40 agonist ivuxolimab. Every receptor here comes from an adult with an advanced solid tumor such as melanoma, head and neck, liver or kidney cancer.

The V call is TRBV10-3, the J call TRBJ1-1, with D uncertain. Germline assignment: CDR1 ENHRY and CDR2 SYGVKD. V was cut by 8 bases and J by 1 base, with 5 bases left in between. The CDR3 contains 11 residues. The CDR3 DNA is TGTGCCATCCACACGAACACTGAAGCTTTCTTT. It encodes CAIHTNTEAFF.

This chain links TRBV21-1 with TRBJ1-2; the table calls TRBD1, which could not be checked here. TRBV21-1 is classified as a pseudogene. This CDR3 comprises 16 residues. The CDR3 region has the DNA TGTGCCAGCAGCTATCAGACAGGTCTGATGTTTTGGGGCTACACCTTC. It yields the protein CASSYQTGLMFWGYTF.

The chain uses TRBV9 and TRBJ1-2; D is uncertain. Germline V CDR1 and CDR2: SGDLS, YYNGEE. V lost 0 bases and J lost 6, with 18 bases in between. The CDR3 covers 16 residues. The CDR3 DNA sequence: TGTGCCAGCAGCGTAGGGGCAGGCCTTTTGAGGGATGGCTACACCTTC. It encodes CASSVGAGLLRDGYTF.

With respect to this clone: An end of the junction does not agree with germline; a read error may underlie this. The chain is built from TRBV2 and TRBJ2-3; possibly TRBD2 for D (5 bases). The CDR3 has 14 amino acids. Germline V CDR1 and CDR2: SNHLY, FYNNEI. CDR3 protein: CASGEGLSTDTQYF. CDR3 nucleotides: TGTGCCAGCGGTGAGGGCCTTAGCACAGATACGCAGTATTTT.

The V gene is TRBV10-3, the J gene TRBJ2-7; 9 nucleotides match TRBD2. Unmatched junction bases numbered 1, after V lost 10 bases and J lost 3 bases. The CDR3 is 11 residues long. CDR1 and CDR2 (germline): ENHRY, SYGVKD. As DNA, the CDR3 is TGTGCCAGTAGCGGGAGCTACGAGCAGTACTTC. Encoded protein: CASSGSYEQYF.

This clone was recorded at least ten times. The chain combines TRBV7-9 with TRBJ1-3; unclear D gene. The CDR3 sequence is 16 residues long. Germline V gene sequence: CDR1 SEHNR, CDR2 FQNEAQ (reference sequence). V was trimmed by 4 bases and J by 4 bases, leaving 17 bases between them. The CDR3 is CASSSLNSLQGNTIYF. CDR3 nucleotides: TGTGCCAGCAGCTCCCTAAACTCATTGCAGGGAAACACCATATATTTT.

This clone was detected only once. The chain joins TRBV5-1 to TRBJ2-5, with D possibly matching TRBD1 (6 bases). The germline V and J ends were trimmed by 3 bases and 5 bases, with 11 bases remaining between them. Germline V gives CDR1 SGHRS, CDR2 YFSETQ. There are 13 residues in the CDR3. The CDR3 region is CASSSGAVETQYF. CDR3 nucleotide sequence: TGCGCCAGCAGCTCAGGGGCGGTCGAGACCCAGTACTTC.

This clone was counted a few times. The J gene is TRBJ2-7, the V gene TRBV18; unclear D gene. V was cut by 0 bases and J by 0 bases, with 15 bases left in between. The CDR3 is 17 residues long. From germline, CDR1 is KGHSH and CDR2 LQKENI. The CDR3 region has the DNA TGTGCCAGCTCACCACCTGCTGGTGCTGTAAGCTCCTACGAGCAGTACTTC. It translates to CASSPPAGAVSSYEQYF. The variable domain in full, completed from reference TRBV18 and TRBJ2-7, reads NAGVMQNPRHLVRRRGQEARLRCSPMKGHSHVYWYRQLPEEGLKFMVYLQKENIIDESGMPKERFSAEFPKEGPSILRIQQVVRGDSAAYFCASSPPAGAVSSYEQYFGPGTRLTVT.

The genes are TRBV19 and TRBJ1-5; possible D gene TRBD1, 6 bases. The CDR3 consists of 15 residues. Trimming removed 7 bases at V and 6 bases at J, with 19 bases between. Germline CDR1 and CDR2: LNHDA and SQIVND (reference sequence). DNA for the CDR3: TGTGCCAGTACCACCATAGGGGGGTTTGCTCAGCCCCAGCATTTT. This encodes CASTTIGGFAQPQHF.

Only a few counts were recorded for this clone. The chain joins TRBV7-2 to TRBJ1-5; 10 bases match TRBD1. Trimming took 6 bases from V and 3 from J; bases not matched to a gene: 8. This CDR3 has 16 residues. Germline V gene data show CDR1 as SGHTA and CDR2 as FQGNSA. The CDR3 reads CASRAPGQGNNQPQHF. The CDR3, as DNA: TGTGCCAGCAGGGCACCGGGACAGGGGAACAATCAGCCCCAGCATTTT.

This chain links TRBV6-1 with TRBJ2-3; D perhaps matches TRBD1 (5 bases). The germline V and J ends were trimmed by 0 bases and 4 bases, with 11 bases remaining between them. Germline assignment: CDR1 MNHNS and CDR2 SASEGT. The CDR3 sequence is 15 residues long. CDR3 amino acids: CASSEAQGVADTQYF. In DNA, the CDR3 is TGTGCCAGCAGTGAAGCCCAGGGCGTCGCAGATACGCAGTATTTT.

The genes are TRBV5-6 and TRBJ2-7; the match to TRBD2 covers 7 bases. J gave up 6 bases and V 0 bases, and 6 bases lay outside the gene matches. CDR1 and CDR2 (germline): SGHDT, YYEEEE. The CDR3 loop spans 14 amino acids. The DNA for the CDR3 is TGTGCCAGCAGCTTGGTCCGGGGCGGGGGCGAGCAGTACTTC. Residues: CASSLVRGGGEQYF.

The table lists this clone with a few counts. This chain connects TRBV4-2 to TRBJ2-7, with TRBD2 as a possible D gene (6 bases). The ends were cut back, 3 bases at V and 3 bases at J, with 9 bases in the middle. Per the germline V gene, CDR1 is LGHNA and CDR2 is YNFKEQ. The CDR3 has 13 amino acids. CDR3 sequence (DNA): TGTGCCAGCAGCCAGGACTACTACTACGAGCAGTACTTC. This codes for CASSQDYYYEQYF.

This clone was seen a handful of times. The germline gene is not matched at one end of the junction; a read error may be the cause. J is TRBJ1-1 and V is TRBV10-1; TRBD1 agrees at 10 bases. This CDR3 contains 13 residues. Germline assignment: CDR1 WNHNN and CDR2 SYGVQD (reference sequence). CDR3 sequence reads: CASSRDRGAEIVF. CDR3 coding DNA: TGCGCCAGCAGCCGGGACAGGGGCGCTGAGATTGTCTTT.

The chain couples TRBV6-5 to TRBJ2-1, with D possibly matching TRBD2 (5 bases). With 5 bases removed from V and 2 bases from J, the gap between germline ends came to 10 bases. This CDR3 has 14 residues. Germline-derived CDR1 and CDR2 are MNHEY and SVGAGI. CDR3 loop: CASSAGFTYNEQFF. CDR3 sequence (DNA): TGTGCCAGCAGTGCGGGTTTCACCTACAATGAGCAGTTCTTC.

This chain uses TRBV7-9 with TRBJ1-3, with a weak D call TRBD1 (5 bases). CDR1 is SEHNR and CDR2 is FQNEAQ in the germline V gene (reference sequence). Trimming removed 2 bases from V and 0 bases from J, with 8 bases in between. This CDR3 contains 15 residues. CDR3 region: CASSLSGSSGNTIYF. As DNA, the CDR3 is TGTGCCAGCAGCTTATCAGGGAGCTCTGGAAACACCATATATTTT. Supplemented by reference TRBV7-9 and TRBJ1-3, the full variable domain reads DTGVSQNPRHKITKRGQNVTFRCDPISEHNRLYWYRQTLGQGPEFLTYFQNEAQLEKSRLLSDRFSAERPKGSFSTLEIQRTEQGDSAMYLCASSLSGSSGNTIYFGEGSWLTVV.

This clone has only one observation. The gene calls are TRBV5-4 and TRBJ2-5; 11 bases align to TRBD2. This CDR3 contains 15 residues. The junction had 1 base not matched to a gene; V was cut back by 2 bases and J by 1 base. Germline V lookup: CDR1 SGHNT, CDR2 YYREEE (reference sequence). The CDR3 nucleotides read TGTGCCAGCAGCTTTACTAGCGGGGGCCAAGAGACCCAGTACTTC. Translating it yields CASSFTSGGQETQYF.